This is a list of T cell receptor beta chains from one sample in a study of shared clonotypes between healthy human individuals. The method was immunoSEQ multiplex PCR; TCRdb's version includes in-frame clones alone and lacks a portion of them. Of roughly 100,000 clones listed, about 70% are singletons. The sequenced material came from memory CD8+ T cells sorted from blood. These receptors all come from a woman in her 30s in good health. Each CDR3 is given with its conserved first and last residue. A D gene is named only where the DNA matches it firmly. Clone size is given for some rows only: seen once, a few or many times, or a class if the clone is expanded.

clone_size | j_call | v_call | d_call | cdr3_aa | cdr3_nt
many | TRBJ2-3 | TRBV7-9 | . | CASSLGRDSTDTQYF | TGTGCCAGCAGCTTAGGGCGGGACAGCACAGATACGCAGTATTTT
. | TRBJ2-3 | TRBV7-2 | TRBD2 | CASREAVSGRGTDTQYF | TGTGCCAGCAGAGAGGCAGTTAGCGGGAGGGGAACAGATACGCAGTATTTT
. | TRBJ2-5 | TRBV25-1 | TRBD1 | CASSEGTGAETQYF | TGTGCCAGCAGTGAAGGGACAGGGGCAGAGACCCAGTACTTC
. | TRBJ2-7 | TRBV6-4 | . | CASSQEGGGQSSYEQYF | TGTGCCAGCAGCCAAGAAGGCGGGGGACAAAGCTCCTACGAGCAGTACTTC
once | TRBJ2-1 | TRBV7-9 | . | CASSPRTSIGGYNEQFF | TGTGCCAGCAGCCCTCGAACGTCTATAGGTGGCTACAATGAGCAGTTCTTC
. | TRBJ2-7 | TRBV19 | . | CASSLAGLYEQYF | TGTGCCAGTAGTTTGGCAGGACTCTACGAGCAGTACTTC
. | TRBJ1-1 | TRBV28 | . | CASSSPQEMNTEAFF | TGTGCCAGCAGTTCCCCACAGGAGATGAACACTGAAGCTTTCTTT
once | TRBJ2-1 | TRBV11-2 | . | CASSLDGSEQFF | TGTGCCAGCAGCTTAGACGGGAGTGAGCAGTTCTTC
. | TRBJ2-4 | TRBV5-6 | TRBD2 | CASSFSASGKNIQYF | TGTGCCAGCAGCTTTAGTGCTAGCGGAAAAAACATTCAGTACTTC
. | TRBJ1-3 | TRBV28 | . | CASSLWQDTGNTIYF | TGTGCCAGCAGTTTATGGCAGGACACTGGAAACACCATATATTTT
. | TRBJ2-7 | TRBV28 | TRBD2 | CASSPMGGTYPPGLAGARSYEQYF | TGTGCCAGCAGTCCTATGGGGGGGACATACCCTCCGGGACTAGCGGGAGCCCGGTCCTACGAGCAGTACTTC
. | TRBJ2-2 | TRBV19 | . | CATMRGDPNTGELFF | TGTGCCACCATGAGGGGGGACCCGAACACCGGGGAGCTGTTTTTT
. | TRBJ2-1 | TRBV10-3 | TRBD2 | CASRGGLAGVSYNEQFF | TGTGCCAGCCGGGGGGGGTTAGCGGGAGTCTCCTACAATGAGCAGTTCTTC
few | TRBJ1-1 | TRBV5-4 | . | CASSFPGNTEAFF | TGTGCCAGCAGCTTTCCAGGAAACACTGAAGCTTTCTTT
. | TRBJ2-7 | TRBV27 | . | CASSPHPPYEQYF | TGTGCCAGCAGTCCGCACCCACCCTACGAGCAGTACTTC
. | TRBJ2-5 | TRBV27 | . | CASSPTGYQETQYF | TGTGCCAGCAGTCCGACAGGTTACCAAGAGACCCAGTACTTC
. | TRBJ2-7 | TRBV28 | . | CASSLADSYEQYF | TGTGCCAGCAGTTTAGCGGACTCCTACGAGCAGTACTTC
many | TRBJ2-6 | TRBV29-1 | . | CSVEEGGSGANVLTF | TGCAGCGTTGAGGAGGGAGGCTCTGGGGCCAACGTCCTGACTTTC
few | TRBJ1-5 | TRBV2 | . | CASSGDERQPQHF | TGTGCCAGCAGTGGTGACGAGCGTCAGCCCCAGCATTTT
. | TRBJ1-1 | TRBV14 | . | CASSQLVSTEAFF | TGTGCCAGCAGCCAGCTCGTTAGTACTGAAGCTTTCTTT
. | TRBJ2-2 | TRBV9 | TRBD2 | CASSASGRTSGRDTGELFF | TGTGCCAGCAGCGCCTCGGGTCGGACTAGCGGGAGGGATACCGGGGAGCTGTTTTTT
. | TRBJ2-1 | TRBV14 | TRBD2 | CASRPTGTSGSFSYNEQFF | TGTGCCAGCAGGCCCACCGGGACTAGCGGGAGTTTCTCCTACAATGAGCAGTTCTTC
. | TRBJ2-3 | TRBV6-1 | TRBD2 | CASSDHIAGRSDTQYF | TGTGCCAGCAGTGACCACATAGCGGGACGATCGGATACGCAGTATTTT
. | TRBJ2-1 | TRBV5-8 | . | CASSFRGRNEQFF | TGTGCCAGCAGCTTTCGAGGGAGGAATGAGCAGTTCTTC
. | TRBJ2-6 | TRBV18 | . | CASSGDGDLQSRANVLTF | TGTGCCAGCTCAGGCGATGGGGATTTACAAAGTCGGGCCAACGTCCTGACTTTC
. | TRBJ2-1 | TRBV2 | TRBD2 | CAITLPPGGRAQFF | TGTGCCATCACTCTCCCCCCTGGCGGGAGGGCCCAGTTCTTC
. | TRBJ1-3 | TRBV18 | . | CASSPGLNSGNTIYF | TGTGCCAGCTCACCAGGGTTAAACTCTGGAAACACCATATATTTT
. | TRBJ2-2 | TRBV5-4 | . | CASSLSANTGELFF | TGTGCCAGCAGCTTGTCTGCGAACACCGGGGAGCTGTTTTTT
. | TRBJ2-7 | TRBV7-2 | . | CASSLGFSYEQYF | TGTGCCAGCAGCTTAGGATTCTCCTACGAGCAGTACTTC